This TCR beta chain was captured in a study of T cell repertoires in cytomegalovirus infection. About the study: The public TCR beta signatures pointed to both CMV infection and matching HLA type.

Study results and limitations: CMV-specific TCR beta clonotypes restricted by HLA-C dominated the ex vivo response. The cumulative frequency of public TCR beta families distinguished individuals who carried CMV together with the relevant HLA.

TCRdb called the reads again in MiXCR, with one record for every CDR3 protein. The table includes approximately 340,000 distinct CDR3 sequences, about 29% detected once. About this clonotype: The antigen is unknown.

The CDR3 consists of 13 residues. V lost 6 bases and J lost 4, with 12 bases in between. CDR1 and CDR2 from the germline V gene are MNHEY and SVGEGT. This receptor was taken from a human donor in good health (CMV status not recorded). Some clones in this sample may be carry-over from other donors' samples. The rearrangement links TRBV6-2 or TRBV6-3 to TRBJ1-1; D call uncertain. Specimen: cultured PBMCs, collected from culture after CMV antigen stimulation. CDR3 residues: CASRGGGRTEAFF. The CDR3 DNA reads as TGTGCCAGCAGGGGTGGAGGGCGCACTGAAGCTTTCTTT.